This T cell receptor (beta chain) was found in a study of brain T cells in children with intractable seizures. Notes on the study in general: Viral specificity was inferred only from CDR3 similarity; HCMV serostatus was unknown. Pre-surgery blood may have been undersampled, hiding some clones.

In its sample, this clone was seen a few times. Its target is not known. Time point in this sample: blood from clinic visit 5 months post-surgery; TSC patient then seizure free. The sequenced cases were selected for having the highest brain T cell transcript signatures. Pre-surgery treatment included at least one anti-epileptic drug. Method: immunoSEQ multiplex PCR; TCRdb's copy keeps in-frame clones and lacks some. Among 340,000 or so clones listed, over 90% were seen once. V shed 3 bases and J 4 bases; nucleotides not matched to a gene: 3. This CDR3 is built from 14 residues. In germline, CDR1 is LGHDT, CDR2 YNNKEL (reference sequence).

The chain has TRBV3-1 (or the pseudogene TRBV3-2) and TRBJ2-5, with 9 bases fitting TRBD1. The material was peripheral blood, obtained less than 6 months after surgery. This TCR came from a boy younger than two with tuberous sclerosis and intractable seizures. The CDR3 region has the DNA TGTGCCAGCAGCCAGGGACAGGGTCTAGAGACCCAGTACTTC. Its protein is CASSQGQGLETQYF.